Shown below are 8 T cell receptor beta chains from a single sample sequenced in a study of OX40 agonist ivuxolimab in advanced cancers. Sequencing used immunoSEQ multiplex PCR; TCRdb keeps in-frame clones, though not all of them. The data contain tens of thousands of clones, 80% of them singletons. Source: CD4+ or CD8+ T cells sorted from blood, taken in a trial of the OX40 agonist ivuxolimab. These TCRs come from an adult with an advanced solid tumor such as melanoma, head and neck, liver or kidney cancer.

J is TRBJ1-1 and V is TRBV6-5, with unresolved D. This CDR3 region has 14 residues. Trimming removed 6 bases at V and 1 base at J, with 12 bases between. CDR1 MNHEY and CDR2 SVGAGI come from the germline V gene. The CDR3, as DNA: TGTGCCAGCAGCCTCGGAGTTAGGAACACTGAAGCTTTCTTT. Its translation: CASSLGVRNTEAFF.

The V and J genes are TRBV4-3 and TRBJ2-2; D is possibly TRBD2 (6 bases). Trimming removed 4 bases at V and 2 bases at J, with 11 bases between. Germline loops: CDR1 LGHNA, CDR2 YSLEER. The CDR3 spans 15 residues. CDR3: CASSPGTANTGELFF. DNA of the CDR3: TGCGCCAGCAGCCCCGGGACTGCTAACACCGGGGAGCTGTTTTTT.

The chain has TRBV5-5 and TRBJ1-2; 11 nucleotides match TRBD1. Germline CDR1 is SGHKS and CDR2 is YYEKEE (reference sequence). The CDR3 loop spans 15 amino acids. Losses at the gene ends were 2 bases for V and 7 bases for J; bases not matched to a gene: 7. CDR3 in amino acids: CASSFEGQGAGGYTF. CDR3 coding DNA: TGTGCCAGCAGCTTTGAAGGACAGGGGGCTGGTGGCTACACCTTC. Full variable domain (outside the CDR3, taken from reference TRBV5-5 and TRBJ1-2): DAGVTQSPTHLIKTRGQQVTLRCSPISGHKSVSWYQQVLGQGPQFIFQYYEKEERGRGNFPDRFSARQFPNYSSELNVNALLLGDSALYLCASSFEGQGAGGYTFGSGTRLTVV.

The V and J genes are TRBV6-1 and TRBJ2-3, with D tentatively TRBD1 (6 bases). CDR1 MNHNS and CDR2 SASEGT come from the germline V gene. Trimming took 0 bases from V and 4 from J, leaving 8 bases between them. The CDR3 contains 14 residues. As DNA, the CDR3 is TGTGCCAGCAGTGAAGCGAACAGGGCAGATACGCAGTATTTT. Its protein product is CASSEANRADTQYF.

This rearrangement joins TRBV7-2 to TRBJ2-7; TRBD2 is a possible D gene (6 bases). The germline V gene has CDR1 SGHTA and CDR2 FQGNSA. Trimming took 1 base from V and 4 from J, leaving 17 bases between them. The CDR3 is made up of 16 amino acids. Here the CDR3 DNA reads TGTGCCAGCAGCTTAGTTGCGGGGTTAGTCACTTACGAGCAGTACTTC. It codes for CASSLVAGLVTYEQYF.

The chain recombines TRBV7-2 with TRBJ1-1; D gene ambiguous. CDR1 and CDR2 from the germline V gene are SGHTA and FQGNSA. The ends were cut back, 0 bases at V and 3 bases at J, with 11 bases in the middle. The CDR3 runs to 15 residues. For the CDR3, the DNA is TGTGCCAGCAGCTTAGCGTGGAGGCAGGACACTGAAGCTTTCTTT. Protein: CASSLAWRQDTEAFF.

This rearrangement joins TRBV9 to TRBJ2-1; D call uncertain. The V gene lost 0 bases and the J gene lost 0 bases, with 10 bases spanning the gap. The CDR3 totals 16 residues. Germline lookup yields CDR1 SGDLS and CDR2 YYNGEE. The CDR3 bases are TGTGCCAGCAGCGTAGGGTTAGTGAGCTCCTACAATGAGCAGTTCTTC. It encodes CASSVGLVSSYNEQFF.

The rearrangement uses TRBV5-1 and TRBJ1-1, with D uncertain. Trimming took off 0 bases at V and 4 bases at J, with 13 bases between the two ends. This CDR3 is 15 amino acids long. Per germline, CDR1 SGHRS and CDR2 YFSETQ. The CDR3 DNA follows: TGCGCCAGCAGCTTGGGACAAGGAGGAGGCACTGAAGCTTTCTTT. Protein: CASSLGQGGGTEAFF.